This T cell receptor (beta chain) came from a study of identical twins. Only a few counts were recorded for this clonotype. Its target is unknown. Study outcomes and limitations: Models underestimated TCR alpha sharing (out-of-frame) in monozygotic twins. Researchers reported weaker excess twin sharing in beta out-of-frame sequences.

Each CDR3 protein gets one entry after TCRdb re-called the 5' RACE reads with MiXCR. Here the sample spans some 600,000 distinct CDR3 sequences, about 7.6% being singletons. V lost 0 bases and J 0 bases, leaving 13 bases between the germline ends. The CDR3 length is 18 residues. Germline V gene lookup returns CDR1 SGHRS and CDR2 YFSETQ. The sample also formed part of further work on yellow fever vaccine responses in identical twins.

The source of this sequence is a young woman in good health. Sequenced material: PBMCs. The chain uses TRBV5-1 and TRBJ1-6; possible D gene TRBD1, 6 bases. CDR3 residues: CASSLAGQGSSYNSPLHF. CDR3 nucleotides: TGCGCCAGCAGCTTGGCAGGGCAGGGGAGCTCCTATAATTCACCCCTCCACTTT.